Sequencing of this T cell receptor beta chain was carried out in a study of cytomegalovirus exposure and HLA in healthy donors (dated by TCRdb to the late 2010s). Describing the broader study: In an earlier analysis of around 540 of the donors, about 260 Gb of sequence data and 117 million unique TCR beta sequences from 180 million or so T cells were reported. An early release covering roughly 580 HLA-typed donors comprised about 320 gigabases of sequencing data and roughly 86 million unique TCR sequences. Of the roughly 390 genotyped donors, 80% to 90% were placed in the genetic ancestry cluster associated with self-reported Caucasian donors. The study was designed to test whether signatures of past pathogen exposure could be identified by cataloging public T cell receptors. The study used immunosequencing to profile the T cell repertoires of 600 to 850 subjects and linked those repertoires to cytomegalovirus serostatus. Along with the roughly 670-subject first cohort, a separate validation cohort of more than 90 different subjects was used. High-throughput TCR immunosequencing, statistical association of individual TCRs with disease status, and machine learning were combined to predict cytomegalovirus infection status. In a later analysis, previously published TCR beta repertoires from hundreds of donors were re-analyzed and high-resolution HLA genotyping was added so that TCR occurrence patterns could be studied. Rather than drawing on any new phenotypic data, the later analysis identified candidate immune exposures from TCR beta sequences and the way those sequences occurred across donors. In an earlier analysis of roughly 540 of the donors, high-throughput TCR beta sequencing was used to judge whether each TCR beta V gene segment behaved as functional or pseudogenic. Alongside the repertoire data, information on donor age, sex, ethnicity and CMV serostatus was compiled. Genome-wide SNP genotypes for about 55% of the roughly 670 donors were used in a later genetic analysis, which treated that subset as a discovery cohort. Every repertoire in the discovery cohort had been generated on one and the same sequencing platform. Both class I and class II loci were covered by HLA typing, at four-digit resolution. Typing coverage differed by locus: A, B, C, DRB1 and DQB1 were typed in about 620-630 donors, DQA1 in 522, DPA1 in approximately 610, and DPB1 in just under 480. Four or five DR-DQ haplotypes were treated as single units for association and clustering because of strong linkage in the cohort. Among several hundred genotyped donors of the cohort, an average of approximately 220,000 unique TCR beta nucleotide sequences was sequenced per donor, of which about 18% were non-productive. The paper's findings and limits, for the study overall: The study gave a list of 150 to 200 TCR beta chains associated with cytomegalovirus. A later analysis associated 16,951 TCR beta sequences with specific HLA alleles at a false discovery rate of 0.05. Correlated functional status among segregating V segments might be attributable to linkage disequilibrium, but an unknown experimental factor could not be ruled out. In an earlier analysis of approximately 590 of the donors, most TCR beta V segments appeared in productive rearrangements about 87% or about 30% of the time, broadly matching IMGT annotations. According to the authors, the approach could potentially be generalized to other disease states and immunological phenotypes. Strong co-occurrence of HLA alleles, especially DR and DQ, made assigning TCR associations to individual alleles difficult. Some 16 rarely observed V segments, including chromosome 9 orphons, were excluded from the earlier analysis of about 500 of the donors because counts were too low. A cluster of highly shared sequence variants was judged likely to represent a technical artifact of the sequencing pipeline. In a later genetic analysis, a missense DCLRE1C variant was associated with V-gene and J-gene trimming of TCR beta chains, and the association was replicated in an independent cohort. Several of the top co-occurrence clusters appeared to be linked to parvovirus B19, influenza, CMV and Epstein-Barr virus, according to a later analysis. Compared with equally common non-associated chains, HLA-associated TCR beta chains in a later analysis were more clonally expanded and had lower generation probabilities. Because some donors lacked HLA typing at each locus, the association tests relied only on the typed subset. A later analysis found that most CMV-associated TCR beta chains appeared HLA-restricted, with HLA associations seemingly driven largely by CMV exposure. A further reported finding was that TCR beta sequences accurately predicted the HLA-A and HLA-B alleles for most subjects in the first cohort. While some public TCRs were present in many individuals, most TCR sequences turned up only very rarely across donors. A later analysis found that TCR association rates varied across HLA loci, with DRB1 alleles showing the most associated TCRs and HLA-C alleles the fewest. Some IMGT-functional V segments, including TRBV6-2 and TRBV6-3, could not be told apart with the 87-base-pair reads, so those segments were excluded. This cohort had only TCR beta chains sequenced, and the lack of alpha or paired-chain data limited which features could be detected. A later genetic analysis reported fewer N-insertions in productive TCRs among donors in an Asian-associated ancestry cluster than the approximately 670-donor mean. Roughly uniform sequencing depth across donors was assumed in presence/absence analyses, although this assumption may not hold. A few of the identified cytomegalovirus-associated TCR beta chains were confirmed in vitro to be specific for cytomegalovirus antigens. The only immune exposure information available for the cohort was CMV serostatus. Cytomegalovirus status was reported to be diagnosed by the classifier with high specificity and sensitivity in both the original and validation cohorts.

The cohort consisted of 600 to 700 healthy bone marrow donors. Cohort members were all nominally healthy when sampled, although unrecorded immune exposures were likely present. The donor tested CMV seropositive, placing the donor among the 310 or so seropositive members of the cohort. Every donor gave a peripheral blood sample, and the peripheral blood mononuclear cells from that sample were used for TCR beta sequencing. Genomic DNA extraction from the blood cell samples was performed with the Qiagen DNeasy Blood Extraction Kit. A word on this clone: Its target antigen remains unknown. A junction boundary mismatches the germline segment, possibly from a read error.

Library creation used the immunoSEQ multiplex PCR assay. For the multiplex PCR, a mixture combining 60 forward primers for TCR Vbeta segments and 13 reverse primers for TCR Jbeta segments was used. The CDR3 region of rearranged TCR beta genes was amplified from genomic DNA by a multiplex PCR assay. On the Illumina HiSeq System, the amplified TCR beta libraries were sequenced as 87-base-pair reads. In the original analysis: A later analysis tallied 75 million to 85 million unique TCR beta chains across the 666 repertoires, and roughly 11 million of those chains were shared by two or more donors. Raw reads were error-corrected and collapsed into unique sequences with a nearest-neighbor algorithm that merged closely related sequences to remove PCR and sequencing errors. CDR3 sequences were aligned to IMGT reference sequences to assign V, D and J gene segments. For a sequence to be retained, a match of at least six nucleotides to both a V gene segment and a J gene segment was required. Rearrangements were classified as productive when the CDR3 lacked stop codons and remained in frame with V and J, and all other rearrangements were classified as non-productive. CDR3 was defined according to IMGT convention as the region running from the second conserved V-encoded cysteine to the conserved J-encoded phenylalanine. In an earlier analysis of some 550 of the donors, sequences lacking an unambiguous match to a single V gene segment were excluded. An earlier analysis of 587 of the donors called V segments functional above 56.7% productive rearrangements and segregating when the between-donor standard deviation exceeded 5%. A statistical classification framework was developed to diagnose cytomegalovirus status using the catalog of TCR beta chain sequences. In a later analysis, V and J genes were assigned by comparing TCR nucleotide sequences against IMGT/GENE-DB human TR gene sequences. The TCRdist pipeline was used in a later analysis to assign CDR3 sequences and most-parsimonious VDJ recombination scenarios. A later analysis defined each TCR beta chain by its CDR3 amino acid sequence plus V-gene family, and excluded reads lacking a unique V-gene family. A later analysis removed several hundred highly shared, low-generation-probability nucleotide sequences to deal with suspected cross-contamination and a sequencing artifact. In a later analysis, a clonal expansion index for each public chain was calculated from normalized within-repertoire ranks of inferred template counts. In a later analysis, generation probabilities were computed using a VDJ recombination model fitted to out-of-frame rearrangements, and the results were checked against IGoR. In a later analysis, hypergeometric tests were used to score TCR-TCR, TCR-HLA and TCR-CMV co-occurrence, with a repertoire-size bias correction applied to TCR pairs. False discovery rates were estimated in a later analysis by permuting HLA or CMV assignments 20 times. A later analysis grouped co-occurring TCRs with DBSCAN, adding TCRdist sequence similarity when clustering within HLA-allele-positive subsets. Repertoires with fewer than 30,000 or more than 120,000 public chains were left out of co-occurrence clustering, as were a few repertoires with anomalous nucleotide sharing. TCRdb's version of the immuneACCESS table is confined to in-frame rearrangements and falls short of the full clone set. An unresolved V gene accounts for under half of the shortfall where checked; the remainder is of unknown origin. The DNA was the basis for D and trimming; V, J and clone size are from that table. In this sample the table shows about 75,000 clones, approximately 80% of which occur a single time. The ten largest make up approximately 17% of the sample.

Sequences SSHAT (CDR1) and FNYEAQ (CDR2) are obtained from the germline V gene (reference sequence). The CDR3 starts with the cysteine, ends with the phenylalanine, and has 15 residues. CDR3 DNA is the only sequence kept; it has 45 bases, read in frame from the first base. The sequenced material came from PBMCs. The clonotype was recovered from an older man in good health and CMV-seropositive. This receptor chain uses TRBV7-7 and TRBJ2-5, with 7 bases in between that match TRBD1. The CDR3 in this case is CASSKQGNTQETQYF. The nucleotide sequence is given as TGTGCTAGCAGTAAACAGGGGAATACCCAAGAGACCCAGTACTTC.